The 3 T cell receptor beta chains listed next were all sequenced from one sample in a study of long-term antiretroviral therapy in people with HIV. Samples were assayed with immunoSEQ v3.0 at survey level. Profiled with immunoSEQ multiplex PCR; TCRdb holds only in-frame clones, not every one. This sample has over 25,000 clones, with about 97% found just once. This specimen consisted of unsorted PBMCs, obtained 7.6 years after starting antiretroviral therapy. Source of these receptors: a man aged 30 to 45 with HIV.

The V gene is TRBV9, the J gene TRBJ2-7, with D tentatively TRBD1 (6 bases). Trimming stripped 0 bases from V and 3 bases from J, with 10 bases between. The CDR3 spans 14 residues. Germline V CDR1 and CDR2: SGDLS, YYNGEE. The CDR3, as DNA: TGTGCCAGCAGCGTAGAGGGCAGGGGCTACGAGCAGTACTTC. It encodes CASSVEGRGYEQYF.

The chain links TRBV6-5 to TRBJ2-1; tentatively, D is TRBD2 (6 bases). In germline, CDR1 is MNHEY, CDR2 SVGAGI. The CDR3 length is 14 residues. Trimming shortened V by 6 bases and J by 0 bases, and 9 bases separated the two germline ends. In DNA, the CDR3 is TGTGCCAGCAGCCCCGGGAGCTCCTACAATGAGCAGTTCTTC. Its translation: CASSPGSSYNEQFF.

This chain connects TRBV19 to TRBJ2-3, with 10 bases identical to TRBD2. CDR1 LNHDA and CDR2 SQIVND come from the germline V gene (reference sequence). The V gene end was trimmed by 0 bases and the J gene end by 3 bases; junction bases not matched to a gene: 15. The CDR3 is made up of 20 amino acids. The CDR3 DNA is TGTGCCAGTAGTATAGAAATCTTGACGGCTAGCGGGAGTAGGACAGATACGCAGTATTTT. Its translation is CASSIEILTASGSRTDTQYF.